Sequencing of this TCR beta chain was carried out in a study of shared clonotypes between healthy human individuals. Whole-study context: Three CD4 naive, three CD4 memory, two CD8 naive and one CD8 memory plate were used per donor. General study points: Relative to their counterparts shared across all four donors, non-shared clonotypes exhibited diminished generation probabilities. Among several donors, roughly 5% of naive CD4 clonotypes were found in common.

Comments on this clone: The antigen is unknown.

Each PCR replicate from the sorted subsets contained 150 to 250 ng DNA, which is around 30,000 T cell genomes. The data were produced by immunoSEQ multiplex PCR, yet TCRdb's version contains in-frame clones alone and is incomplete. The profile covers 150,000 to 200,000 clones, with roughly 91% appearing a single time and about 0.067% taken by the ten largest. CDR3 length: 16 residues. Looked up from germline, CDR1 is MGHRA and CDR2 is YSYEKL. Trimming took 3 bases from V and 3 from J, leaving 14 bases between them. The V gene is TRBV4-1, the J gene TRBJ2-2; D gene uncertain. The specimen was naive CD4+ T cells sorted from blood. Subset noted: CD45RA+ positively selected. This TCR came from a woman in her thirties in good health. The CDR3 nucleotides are TGCGCCAGCAGCCATCCCGTGGCGGCATACACCGGGGAGCTGTTTTTT. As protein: CASSHPVAAYTGELFF.